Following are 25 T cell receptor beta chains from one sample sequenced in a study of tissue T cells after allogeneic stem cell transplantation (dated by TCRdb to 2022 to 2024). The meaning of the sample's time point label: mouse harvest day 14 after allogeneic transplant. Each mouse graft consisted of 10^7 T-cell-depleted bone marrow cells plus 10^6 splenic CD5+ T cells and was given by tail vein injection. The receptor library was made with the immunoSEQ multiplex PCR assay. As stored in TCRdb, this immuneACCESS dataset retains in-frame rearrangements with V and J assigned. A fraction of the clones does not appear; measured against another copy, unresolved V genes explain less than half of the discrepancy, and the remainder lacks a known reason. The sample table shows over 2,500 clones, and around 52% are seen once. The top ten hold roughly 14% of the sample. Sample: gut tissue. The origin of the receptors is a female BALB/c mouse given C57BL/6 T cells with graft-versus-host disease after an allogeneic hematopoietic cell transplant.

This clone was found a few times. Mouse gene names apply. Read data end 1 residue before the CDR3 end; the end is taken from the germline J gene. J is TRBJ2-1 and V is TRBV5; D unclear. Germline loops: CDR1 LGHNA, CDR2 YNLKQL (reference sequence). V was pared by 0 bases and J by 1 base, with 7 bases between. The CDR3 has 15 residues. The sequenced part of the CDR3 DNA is TGTGCCAGCAGCCAAGACAACAACAACTATGCTGAGCAGTTC. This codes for CASSQDNNNYAEQF. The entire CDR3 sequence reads CASSQDNNNYAEQFF.

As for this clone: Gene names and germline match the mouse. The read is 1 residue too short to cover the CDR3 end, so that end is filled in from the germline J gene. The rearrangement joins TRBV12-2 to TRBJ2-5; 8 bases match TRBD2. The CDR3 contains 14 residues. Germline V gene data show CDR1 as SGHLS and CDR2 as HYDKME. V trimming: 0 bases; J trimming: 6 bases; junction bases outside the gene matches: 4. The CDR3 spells CASSLALGEDTQYF. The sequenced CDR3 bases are TGTGCCAGCTCTCTCGCACTGGGGGAGGACACCCAGTAC.

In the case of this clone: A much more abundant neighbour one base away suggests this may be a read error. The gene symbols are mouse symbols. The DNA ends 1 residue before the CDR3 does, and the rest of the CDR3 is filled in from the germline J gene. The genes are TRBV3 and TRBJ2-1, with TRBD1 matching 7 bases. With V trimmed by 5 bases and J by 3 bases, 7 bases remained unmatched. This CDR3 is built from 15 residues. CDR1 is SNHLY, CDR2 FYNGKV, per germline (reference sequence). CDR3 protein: CASSPQGSGYAEQFF. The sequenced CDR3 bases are TGTGCCAGCAGCCCACAGGGGAGTGGCTATGCTGAGCAGTTC.

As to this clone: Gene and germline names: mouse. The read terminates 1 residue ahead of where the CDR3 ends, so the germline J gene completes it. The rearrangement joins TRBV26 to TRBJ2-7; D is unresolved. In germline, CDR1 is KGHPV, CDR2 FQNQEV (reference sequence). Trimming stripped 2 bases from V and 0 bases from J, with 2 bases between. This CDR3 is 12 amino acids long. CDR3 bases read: TGTGCCAGCAGTCTGAGCTCCTATGAACAGTAC. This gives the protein CASSLSSYEQY. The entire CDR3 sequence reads CASSLSSYEQYF. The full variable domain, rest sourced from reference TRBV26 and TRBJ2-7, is NSKVIQTPRYLVKGQGQKAKMRCIPEKGHPVVFWYQQNKNNEFKFLINFQNQEVLQQIDMTEKRFSAECPSNSPCSLEIQSSEAGDSALYLCASSLSSYEQYFGPGTRLTVL.

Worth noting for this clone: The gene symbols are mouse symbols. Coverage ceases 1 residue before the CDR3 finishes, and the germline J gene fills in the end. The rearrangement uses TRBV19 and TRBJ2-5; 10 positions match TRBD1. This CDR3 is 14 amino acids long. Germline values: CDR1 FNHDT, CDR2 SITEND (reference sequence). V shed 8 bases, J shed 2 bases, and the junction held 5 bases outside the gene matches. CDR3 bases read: TGTGCCAGAGGGACAGGGGAGGGCCAAGACACCCAGTAC. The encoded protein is CARGTGEGQDTQY. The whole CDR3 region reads CARGTGEGQDTQYF.

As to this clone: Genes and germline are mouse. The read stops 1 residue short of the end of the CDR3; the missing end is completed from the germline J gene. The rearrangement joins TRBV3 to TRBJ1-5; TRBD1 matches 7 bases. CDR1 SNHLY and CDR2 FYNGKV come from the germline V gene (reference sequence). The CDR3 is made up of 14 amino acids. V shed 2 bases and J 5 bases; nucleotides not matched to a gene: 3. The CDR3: CASSLHRGDQAPLF. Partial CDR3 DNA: TGTGCCAGCAGCTTACACAGGGGAGACCAGGCTCCGCTT.

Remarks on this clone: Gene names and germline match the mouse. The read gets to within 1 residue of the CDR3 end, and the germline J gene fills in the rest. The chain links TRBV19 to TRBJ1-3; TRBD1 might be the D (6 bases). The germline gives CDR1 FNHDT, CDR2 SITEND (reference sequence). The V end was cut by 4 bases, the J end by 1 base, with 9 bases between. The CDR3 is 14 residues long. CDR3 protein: CASSSDRSGNTLYF. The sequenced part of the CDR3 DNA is TGTGCCAGCAGTTCCGACAGGTCTGGAAATACGCTCTAT.

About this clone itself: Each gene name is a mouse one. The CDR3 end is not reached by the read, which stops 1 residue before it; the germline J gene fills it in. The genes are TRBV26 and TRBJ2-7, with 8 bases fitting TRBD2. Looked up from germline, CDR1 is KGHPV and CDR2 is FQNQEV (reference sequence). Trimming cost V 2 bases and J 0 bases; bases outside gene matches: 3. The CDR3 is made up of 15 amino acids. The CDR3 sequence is CASSLRLGSSYEQYF. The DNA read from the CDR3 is TGTGCCAGCAGTCTGCGACTGGGGAGCTCCTATGAACAGTAC.

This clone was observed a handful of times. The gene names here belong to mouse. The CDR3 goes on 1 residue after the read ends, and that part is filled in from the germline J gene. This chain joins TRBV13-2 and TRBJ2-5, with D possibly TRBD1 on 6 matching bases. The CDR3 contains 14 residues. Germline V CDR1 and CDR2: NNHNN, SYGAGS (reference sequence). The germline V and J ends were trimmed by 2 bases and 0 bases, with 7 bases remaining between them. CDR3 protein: CASGDRGNQDTQYF. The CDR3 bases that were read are TGTGCCAGCGGTGACAGGGGTAACCAAGACACCCAGTAC.

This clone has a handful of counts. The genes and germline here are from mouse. The covered CDR3 bases are TGTGCCAGCAGCCCGACTGGGGGGGCGCCCACCGGGCAGCTCTAC. Its translation is CASSPTGGAPTGQLY. The complete CDR3 sequence is CASSPTGGAPTGQLYF. This chain connects TRBV26 to TRBJ2-2; TRBD2 aligns across 12 bases. The read ends 1 residue shy of where the CDR3 ends; the end is completed using the germline J gene. CDR3 length equals 16 residues. Losses at the gene ends were 6 bases for V and 4 bases for J; bases not matched to a gene: 6. The germline V gene encodes CDR1 KGHPV and CDR2 FQNQEV (reference sequence).

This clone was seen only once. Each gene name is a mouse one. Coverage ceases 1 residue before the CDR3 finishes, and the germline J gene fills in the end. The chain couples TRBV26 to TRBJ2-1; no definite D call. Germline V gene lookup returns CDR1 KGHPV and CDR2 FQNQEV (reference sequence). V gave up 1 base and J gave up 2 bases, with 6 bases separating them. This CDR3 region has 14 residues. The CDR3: CASSLLSDYAEQFF. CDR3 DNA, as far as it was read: TGTGCCAGCAGTCTGTTGTCAGACTATGCTGAGCAGTTC.

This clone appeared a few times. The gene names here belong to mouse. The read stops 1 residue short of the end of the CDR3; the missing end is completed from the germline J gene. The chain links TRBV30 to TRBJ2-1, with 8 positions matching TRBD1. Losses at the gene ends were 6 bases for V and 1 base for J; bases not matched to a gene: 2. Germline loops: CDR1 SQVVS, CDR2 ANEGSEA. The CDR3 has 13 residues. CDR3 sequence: CSSRQGNYAEQFF. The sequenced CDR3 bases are TGTAGTTCAAGACAGGGGAACTATGCTGAGCAGTTC.

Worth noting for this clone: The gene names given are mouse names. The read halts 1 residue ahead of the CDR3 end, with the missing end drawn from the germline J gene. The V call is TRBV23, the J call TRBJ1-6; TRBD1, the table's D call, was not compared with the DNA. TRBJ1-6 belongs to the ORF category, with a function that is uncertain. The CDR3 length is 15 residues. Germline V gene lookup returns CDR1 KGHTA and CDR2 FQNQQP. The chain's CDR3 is CSSSRDRVGNSPLYF. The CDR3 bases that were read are TGCTCCAGCAGCCGGGACAGGGTTGGGAATTCGCCCCTCTAC.

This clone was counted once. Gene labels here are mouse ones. CDR3: CASSLDAETEVFF. Incomplete CDR3 DNA: TGTGCAAGCAGCTTAGATGCAGAAACAGAAGTCTTC. The rearrangement uses TRBV16 and TRBJ1-1; D gene ambiguous. The DNA ends 1 residue before the CDR3 does, and the rest of the CDR3 is filled in from the germline J gene. V was cut by 0 bases and J by 5 bases, with 7 bases left in between. Germline loops: CDR1 SGHSA, CDR2 FRNQAP. The CDR3 consists of 13 residues.

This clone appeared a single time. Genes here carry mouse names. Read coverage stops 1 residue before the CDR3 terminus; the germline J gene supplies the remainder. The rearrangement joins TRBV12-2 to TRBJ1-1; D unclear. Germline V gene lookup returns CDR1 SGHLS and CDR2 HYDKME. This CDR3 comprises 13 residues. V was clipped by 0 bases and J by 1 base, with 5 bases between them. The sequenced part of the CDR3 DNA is TGTGCCAGCTCTCTCGACAAAAACACAGAAGTCTTC. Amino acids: CASSLDKNTEVF. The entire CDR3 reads CASSLDKNTEVFF.

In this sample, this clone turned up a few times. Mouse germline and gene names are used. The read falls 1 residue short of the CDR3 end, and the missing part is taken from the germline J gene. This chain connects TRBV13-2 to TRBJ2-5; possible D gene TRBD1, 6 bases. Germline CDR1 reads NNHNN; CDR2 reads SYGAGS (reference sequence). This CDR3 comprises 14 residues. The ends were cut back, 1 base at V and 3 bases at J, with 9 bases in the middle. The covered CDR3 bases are TGTGCCAGCGGTGATAGGGGACAACAAGACACCCAGTAC. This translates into CASGDRGQQDTQY. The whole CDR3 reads CASGDRGQQDTQYF.

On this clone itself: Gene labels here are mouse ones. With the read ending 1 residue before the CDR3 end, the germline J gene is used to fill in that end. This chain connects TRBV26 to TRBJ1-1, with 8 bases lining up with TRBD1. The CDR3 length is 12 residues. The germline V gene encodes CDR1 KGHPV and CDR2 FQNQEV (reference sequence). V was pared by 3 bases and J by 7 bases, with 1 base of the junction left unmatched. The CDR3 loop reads CASSLDRGEVFF. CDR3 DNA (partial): TGTGCCAGCAGTCTTGACAGGGGAGAAGTCTTC.

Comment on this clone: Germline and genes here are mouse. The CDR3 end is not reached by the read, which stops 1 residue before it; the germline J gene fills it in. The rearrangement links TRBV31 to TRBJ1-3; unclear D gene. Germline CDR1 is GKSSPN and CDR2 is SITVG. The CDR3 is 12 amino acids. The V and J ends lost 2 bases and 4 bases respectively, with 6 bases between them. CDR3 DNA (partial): TGTGCCTGGAGTGGGTACGGAAATACGCTCTAT. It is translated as CAWSGYGNTLY. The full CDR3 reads CAWSGYGNTLYF.

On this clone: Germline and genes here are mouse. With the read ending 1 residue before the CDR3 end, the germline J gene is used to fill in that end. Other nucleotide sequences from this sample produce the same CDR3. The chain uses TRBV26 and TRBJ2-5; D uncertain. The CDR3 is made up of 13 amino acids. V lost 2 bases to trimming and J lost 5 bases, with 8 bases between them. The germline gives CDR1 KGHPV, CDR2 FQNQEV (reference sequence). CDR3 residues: CASSLTEGDTQYF. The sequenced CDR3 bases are TGTGCCAGCAGTCTGACTGAGGGAGACACCCAGTAC.

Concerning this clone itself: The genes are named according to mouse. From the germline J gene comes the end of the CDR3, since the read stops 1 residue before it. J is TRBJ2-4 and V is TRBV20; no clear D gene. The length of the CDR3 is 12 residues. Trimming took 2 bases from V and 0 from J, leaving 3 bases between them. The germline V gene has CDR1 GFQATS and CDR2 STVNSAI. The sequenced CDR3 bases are TGTGGTGCTAGGCTCAGTCAAAACACCTTGTAC. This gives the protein CGARLSQNTLY. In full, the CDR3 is CGARLSQNTLYF. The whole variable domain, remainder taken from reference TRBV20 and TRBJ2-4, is GALVYQYPRRTICKSGTSMRMECQAVGFQATSVAWYRQSPQKTFELIALSTVNSAIKYEQNFTQEKFPISHPNLSFSSMTVLNAYLEDRGLYLCGARLSQNTLYFGAGTRLSVL.

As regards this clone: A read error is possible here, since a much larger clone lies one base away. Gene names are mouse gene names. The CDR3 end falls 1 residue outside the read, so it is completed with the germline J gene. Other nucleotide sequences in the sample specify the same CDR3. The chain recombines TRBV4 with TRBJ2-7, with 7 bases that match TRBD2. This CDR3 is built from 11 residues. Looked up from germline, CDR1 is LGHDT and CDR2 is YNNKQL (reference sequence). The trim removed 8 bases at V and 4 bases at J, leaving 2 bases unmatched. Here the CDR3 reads CASAGGYEQYF. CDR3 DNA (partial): TGTGCCAGCGCTGGGGGATATGAACAGTAC.

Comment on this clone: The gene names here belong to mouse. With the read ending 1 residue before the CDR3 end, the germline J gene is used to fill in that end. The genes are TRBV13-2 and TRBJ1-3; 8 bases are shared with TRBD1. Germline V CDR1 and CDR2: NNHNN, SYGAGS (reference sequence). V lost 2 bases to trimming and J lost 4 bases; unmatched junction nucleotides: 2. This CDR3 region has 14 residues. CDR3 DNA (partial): TGTGCCAGCGGTGACAGGGGGCGAGGAAATACGCTCTAT. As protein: CASGDRGRGNTLY. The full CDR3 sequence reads CASGDRGRGNTLYF.

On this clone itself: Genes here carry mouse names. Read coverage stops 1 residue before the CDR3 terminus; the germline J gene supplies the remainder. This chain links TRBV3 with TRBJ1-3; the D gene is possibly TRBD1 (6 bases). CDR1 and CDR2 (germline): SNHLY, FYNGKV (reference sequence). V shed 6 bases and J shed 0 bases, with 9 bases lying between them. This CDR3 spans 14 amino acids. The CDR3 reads CASRAGVSGNTLYF. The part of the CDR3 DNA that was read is TGTGCCAGCAGGGCAGGGGTTTCTGGAAATACGCTCTAT.

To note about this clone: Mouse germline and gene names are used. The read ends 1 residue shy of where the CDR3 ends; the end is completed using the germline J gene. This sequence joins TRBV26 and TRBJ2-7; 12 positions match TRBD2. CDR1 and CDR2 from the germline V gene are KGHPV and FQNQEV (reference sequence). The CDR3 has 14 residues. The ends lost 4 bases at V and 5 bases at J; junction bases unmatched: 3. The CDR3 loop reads CASSPDWGGNEQYF. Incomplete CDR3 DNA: TGTGCCAGCAGTCCGGACTGGGGGGGAAATGAACAGTAC.

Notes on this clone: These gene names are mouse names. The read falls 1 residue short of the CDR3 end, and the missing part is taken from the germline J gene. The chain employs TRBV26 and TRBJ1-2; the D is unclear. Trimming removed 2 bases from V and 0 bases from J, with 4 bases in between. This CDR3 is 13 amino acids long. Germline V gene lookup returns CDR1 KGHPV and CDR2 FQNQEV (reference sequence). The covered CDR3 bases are TGTGCCAGCAGTCTGAACTCAAACTCCGACTACACC. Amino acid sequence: CASSLNSNSDYT. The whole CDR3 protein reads CASSLNSNSDYTF.